The TCR beta chain under discussion was sequenced for a study of cytomegalovirus exposure and HLA in healthy donors. General study points: Across donors, most TCRs were seen rarely, yet some public ones were widespread. As immune exposure information, only CMV serostatus was available.

Germline-derived CDR1 and CDR2 are SGDLS and YYNGEE. Trimming took 3 bases from V and 4 from J; bases not matched to a gene: 7. The CDR3 runs to 15 residues. Note on this clone: No antigen is known for it.

Both 60 Vbeta primers and 13 Jbeta primers went into the PCR. Per the study methods: The authors later counted roughly 77 million unique TCR beta chains, 8.5 million to 13 million of them shared. Produced via immunoSEQ multiplex PCR; TCRdb's table is partial and in-frame only. V and J calls and clone size are as listed in that table; D and trimming were resolved from the DNA. The top ten clones hold roughly 1% of a sample with a few hundred thousand clones, roughly 90% of them seen once. Sequencing input: PBMCs. The chain combines TRBV9 with TRBJ1-2, with 9 bases lining up with TRBD1. This clonotype originated in a woman between 18 and 30 years old in good health and CMV-seronegative. This CDR3 is CASSARQGDIYGYTF. DNA for the CDR3: TGTGCCAGCAGCGCCAGACAGGGGGATATCTATGGCTACACCTTC.